This T cell receptor (beta chain) was found in a study of identical twins. TCRdb used MiXCR to reprocess the 5' RACE reads, holding one entry per CDR3 protein. The data contain more than 600,000 distinct CDR3 sequences, approximately 18% of them seen just once; the ten biggest clones take up around 14%. This clonotype was detected ten times or more. The germline V and J ends were trimmed by 8 bases and 4 bases, with 17 bases remaining between them. Looked up from germline, CDR1 is SGHTA and CDR2 is FQGNSA. The CDR3 spans 14 residues. These records were also assigned to another study, of T cells expressing NK-cell markers.

V and J are TRBV7-2 and TRBJ1-1; possibly TRBD1 for D (6 bases). The origin of this receptor is a woman aged 18-29 years in good health. The sequencing input was PBMCs. The CDR3 is CASSGGRGGTEAFF. The CDR3, as DNA: TGTGCCAGCTCGGGAGGCAGGGGAGGCACTGAAGCTTTCTTT.